The 15 T cell receptor beta chains reported below all come from one sample, sequenced in a study of blood T cell repertoires in COVID-19. Data came from immunoSEQ multiplex PCR; TCRdb stores just in-frame clones and leaves some out. This repertoire shows around 94,000 clones, 70% to 90% found once; its top ten account for approximately 2%. Sequencing was carried out using peripheral blood. The source is a man aged 45-65 years with active COVID-19.

The chain employs TRBV18 and TRBJ1-3; D call uncertain. The CDR3 sequence is 14 residues long. V dropped 3 bases and J dropped 7 bases, with 13 bases sitting between them. CDR1 and CDR2 from the germline V gene are KGHSH and LQKENI. CDR3 residues: CASSPGPTGNTIYF. In DNA, the CDR3 is TGTGCCAGCTCACCGGGTCCCACGGGGAACACCATATATTTT.

This clone was found once. The chain has TRBV5-4 and TRBJ2-7; 8 bases agree with TRBD1. J gave up 2 bases and V 4 bases, and 5 bases lay outside the gene matches. Germline CDR1 and CDR2: SGHNT and YYREEE (reference sequence). The CDR3 is 14 amino acids. The CDR3 DNA reads as TGTGCCAGCAGCCGTGACAGGGGCCCCTACGAGCAGTACTTC. This translates into CASSRDRGPYEQYF.

The chain carries TRBV7-8 and TRBJ1-1, with D unresolved. Germline loops: CDR1 SGHVS, CDR2 FQNEAQ. The V gene lost 5 bases and the J gene lost 1 base, with 8 bases spanning the gap. The CDR3 contains 13 residues. CDR3 DNA: TGTGCCAGCAGCCTCGACAAGAACACTGAAGCTTTCTTT. This encodes CASSLDKNTEAFF. The full variable domain, in which reference TRBV7-8 and TRBJ1-1 provide the parts outside the CDR3, is GAGVSQSPRYKVAKRGQDVALRCDPISGHVSLFWYQQALGQGPEFLTYFQNEAQLDKSGLPSDRFFAERPEGSVSTLKIQRTQQEDSAVYLCASSLDKNTEAFFGQGTRLTVV.

This clone was counted once. V is TRBV6-6 and J is TRBJ2-7; no clear D gene. The CDR3 contains 13 residues. Germline V gives CDR1 MNHNY, CDR2 SVGAGI (reference sequence). Trimming removed 4 bases at V and 4 bases at J, with 11 bases between. The CDR3, as DNA: TGTGCCAGCAGTTTCAAGCTTGGTTACGAGCAGTACTTC. This translates into CASSFKLGYEQYF.

The chain has TRBV19 and TRBJ1-4; TRBD1 might be the D (6 bases). Germline loops: CDR1 LNHDA, CDR2 SQIVND (reference sequence). The CDR3 covers 13 residues. Trimming left V 5 bases short and J 8 bases short, with 12 bases between. CDR3 residues: CASSGRGGEKLFF. CDR3 coding DNA: TGTGCCAGTAGTGGACGTGGGGGCGAAAAACTGTTTTTT.

The gene calls are TRBV6-5 and TRBJ1-1; 7 bases are a match to TRBD1. With 6 bases clipped from V and 1 base from J, the junction kept 5 bases outside the gene matches. Germline V gives CDR1 MNHEY, CDR2 SVGAGI. The CDR3 contains 14 residues. CDR3: CASRTDRANTEAFF. The CDR3 nucleotides are TGTGCCAGCAGGACAGACAGGGCGAACACTGAAGCTTTCTTT.

J is TRBJ1-4 and V is TRBV9; no clear D gene. The V and J ends lost 4 bases and 0 bases respectively, with 10 bases between them. Germline CDR1 and CDR2: SGDLS and YYNGEE. The CDR3 sequence is 15 residues long. The CDR3 nucleotides are TGTGCCAGCAGCCCCCATATAGCAACTAATGAAAAACTGTTTTTT. This codes for CASSPHIATNEKLFF.

This clone was detected once. This rearrangement joins TRBV30 to TRBJ1-3; D is unclear. Germline-derived CDR1 and CDR2 are GTSNPN and SVGIG (reference sequence). Trimming removed 5 bases at V and 0 bases at J, with 14 bases between. The CDR3 runs to 15 residues. As DNA, the CDR3 is TGTGCCTGGGCTCCGGAGCTCTCCTCTGGAAACACCATATATTTT. Translation: CAWAPELSSGNTIYF.

The chain links TRBV5-1 to TRBJ1-1; 7 bases are a match to TRBD1. The CDR3 is 14 residues long. Germline V gene data show CDR1 as SGHRS and CDR2 as YFSETQ. V was clipped by 3 bases and J by 1 base; unmatched bases: 3. CDR3 nucleotide sequence: TGCGCCAGCAGCTCACAGGGGCCGAACACTGAAGCTTTCTTT. The encoded protein is CASSSQGPNTEAFF. Combining the CDR3 with reference TRBV5-1 and TRBJ1-1 gives the whole variable domain KAGVTQTPRYLIKTRGQQVTLSCSPISGHRSVSWYQQTPGQGLQFLFEYFSETQRNKGNFPGRFSGRQFSNSRSEMNVSTLELGDSALYLCASSSQGPNTEAFFGQGTRLTVV.

The genes are TRBV5-1 and TRBJ2-7; D is perhaps TRBD1 (6 bases). The CDR3 consists of 13 residues. The ends were cut back, 5 bases at V and 2 bases at J, with 11 bases in the middle. Germline CDR1 and CDR2: SGHRS and YFSETQ. CDR3 protein: CASSGGPTYEQYF. In DNA form, the CDR3 reads TGCGCCAGCAGTGGGGGCCCCACCTACGAGCAGTACTTC.

The rearrangement joins TRBV9 to TRBJ2-3; TRBD2 agrees at 10 bases. Germline values: CDR1 SGDLS, CDR2 YYNGEE. This CDR3 spans 16 amino acids. Losses at the gene ends were 0 bases for V and 5 bases for J; bases not matched to a gene: 6. For the CDR3, the DNA is TGTGCCAGCAGCGTAGGGGCAGCGGGGGGGGAAGATACGCAGTATTTT. This sequence encodes CASSVGAAGGEDTQYF.

The rearrangement links TRBV3-1 (or the pseudogene TRBV3-2) to TRBJ1-1; D is undetermined. V shed 2 bases and J shed 2 bases, with 9 bases lying between them. The CDR3 is made up of 14 amino acids. Germline values: CDR1 LGHDT, CDR2 YNNKEL (reference sequence). CDR3 in DNA: TGTGCCAGCAGCCAACGGGGATTCAACACTGAAGCTTTCTTT. As protein: CASSQRGFNTEAFF.

The rearrangement joins TRBV3-1 (or the pseudogene TRBV3-2) to TRBJ2-7; TRBD2 matches 8 bases. The CDR3 runs 15 residues. V lost 1 base and J lost 5; bases outside the gene matches: 7. Germline V CDR1 and CDR2: LGHDT, YNNKEL (reference sequence). In DNA form, the CDR3 reads TGTGCCAGCAGCCAAGGGGTAGCGGGGCTCAACGAGCAGTACTTC. Amino acids: CASSQGVAGLNEQYF.

This clone showed up just once. The chain joins TRBV7-8 to TRBJ2-3; 8 bases align to TRBD2. The junction had 18 bases not matched to a gene; V was cut back by 1 base and J by 0 bases. The CDR3 has 21 residues. In germline, CDR1 is SGHVS, CDR2 FQNEAQ. This CDR3 is CASSLVPSWGGGPSSTDTQYF. The DNA of the CDR3 is TGTGCCAGCAGCTTAGTCCCCAGCTGGGGCGGGGGGCCCTCTAGCACAGATACGCAGTATTTT. The variable domain in full, completed from reference TRBV7-8 and TRBJ2-3, reads GAGVSQSPRYKVAKRGQDVALRCDPISGHVSLFWYQQALGQGPEFLTYFQNEAQLDKSGLPSDRFFAERPEGSVSTLKIQRTQQEDSAVYLCASSLVPSWGGGPSSTDTQYFGPGTRLTVL.

V usage is TRBV7-2 and J usage is TRBJ1-3; a weak D match, TRBD1 (6 bases). Trimming removed 1 base from V and 2 bases from J, with 15 bases in between. Germline V gene lookup returns CDR1 SGHTA and CDR2 FQGNSA. The CDR3 runs to 17 residues. In DNA, the CDR3 is TGTGCCAGCAGCTTAGAGCCCCCTGGGACACCTGGAAACACCATATATTTT. Protein: CASSLEPPGTPGNTIYF.